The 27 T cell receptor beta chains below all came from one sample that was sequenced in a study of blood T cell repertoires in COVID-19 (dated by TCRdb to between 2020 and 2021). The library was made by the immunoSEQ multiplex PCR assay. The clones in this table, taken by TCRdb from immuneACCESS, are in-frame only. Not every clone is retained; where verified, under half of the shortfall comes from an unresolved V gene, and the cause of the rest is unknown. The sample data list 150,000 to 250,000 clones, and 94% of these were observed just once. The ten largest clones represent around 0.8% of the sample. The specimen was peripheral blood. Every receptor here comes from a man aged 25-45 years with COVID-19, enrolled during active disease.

The CDR3 loop reads CASSYGQGNTIYF. In DNA, the CDR3 is TGTGCCAGCAGTTACGGTCAGGGAAACACCATATATTTT. The V gene is TRBV6-5, the J gene TRBJ1-3; D is uncertain. V lost 2 bases and J 4 bases, leaving 6 bases between the germline ends. CDR3 length equals 13 residues. From germline, CDR1 is MNHEY and CDR2 SVGAGI.

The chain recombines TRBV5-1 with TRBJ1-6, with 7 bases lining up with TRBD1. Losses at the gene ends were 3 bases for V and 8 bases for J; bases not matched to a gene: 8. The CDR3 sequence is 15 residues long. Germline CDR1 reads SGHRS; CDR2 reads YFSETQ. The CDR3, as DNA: TGCGCCAGCAGCTACGCGGGACAGACCTATTCACCCCTCCACTTT. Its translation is CASSYAGQTYSPLHF.

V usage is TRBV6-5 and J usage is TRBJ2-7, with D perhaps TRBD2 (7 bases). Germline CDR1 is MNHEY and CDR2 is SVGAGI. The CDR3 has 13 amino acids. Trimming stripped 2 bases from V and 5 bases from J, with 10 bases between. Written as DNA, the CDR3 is TGTGCCAGCAGTTACAGGGGGGGCCACGAGCAGTACTTC. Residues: CASSYRGGHEQYF.

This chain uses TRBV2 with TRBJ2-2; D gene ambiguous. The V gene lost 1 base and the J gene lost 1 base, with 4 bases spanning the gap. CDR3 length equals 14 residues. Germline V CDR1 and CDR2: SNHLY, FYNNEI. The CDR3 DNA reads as TGTGCCAGCAGTGAAGGACTGAACACCGGGGAGCTGTTTTTT. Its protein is CASSEGLNTGELFF. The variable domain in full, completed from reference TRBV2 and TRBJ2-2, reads EPEVTQTPSHQVTQMGQEVILRCVPISNHLYFYWYRQILGQKVEFLVSFYNNEISEKSEIFDDQFSVERPDGSNFTLKIRSTKLEDSAMYFCASSEGLNTGELFFGEGSRLTVL.

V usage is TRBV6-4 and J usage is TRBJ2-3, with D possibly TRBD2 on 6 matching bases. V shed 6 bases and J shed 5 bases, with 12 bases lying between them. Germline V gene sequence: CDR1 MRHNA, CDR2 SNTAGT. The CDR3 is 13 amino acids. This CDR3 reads CASSGGSGDTQYF. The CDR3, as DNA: TGTGCCAGCAGCGGGGGAAGCGGAGATACGCAGTATTTT.

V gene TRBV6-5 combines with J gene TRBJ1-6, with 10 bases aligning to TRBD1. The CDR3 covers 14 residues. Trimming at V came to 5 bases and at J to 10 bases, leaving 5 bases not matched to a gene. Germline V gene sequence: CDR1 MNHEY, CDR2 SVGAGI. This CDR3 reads CASSRDRGNSPLHF. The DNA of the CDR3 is TGTGCCAGCAGTCGGGACAGGGGAAACTCACCCCTCCACTTT.

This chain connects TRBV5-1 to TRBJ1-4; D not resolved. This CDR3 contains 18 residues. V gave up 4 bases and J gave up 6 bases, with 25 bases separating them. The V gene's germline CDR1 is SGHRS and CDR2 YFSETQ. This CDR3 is CASSPKTTQNAWDEKLFF. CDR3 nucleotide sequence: TGCGCCAGCAGCCCGAAGACAACACAAAACGCGTGGGATGAAAAACTGTTTTTT.

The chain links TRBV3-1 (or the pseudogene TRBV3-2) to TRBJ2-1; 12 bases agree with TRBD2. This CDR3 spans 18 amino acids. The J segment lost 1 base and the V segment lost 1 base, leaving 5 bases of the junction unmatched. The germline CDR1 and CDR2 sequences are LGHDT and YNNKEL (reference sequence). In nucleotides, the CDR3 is TGTGCCAGCAGCCAAGGTCTAGCGGGGGGGCCGTCCTACAATGAGCAGTTCTTC. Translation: CASSQGLAGGPSYNEQFF.

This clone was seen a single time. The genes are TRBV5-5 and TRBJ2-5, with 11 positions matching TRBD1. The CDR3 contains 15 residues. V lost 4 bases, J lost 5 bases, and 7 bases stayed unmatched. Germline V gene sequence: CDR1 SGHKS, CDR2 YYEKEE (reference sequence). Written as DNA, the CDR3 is TGTGCCAGCAGCGCTTGGGACAGGGGGTGGGAGACCCAGTACTTC. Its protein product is CASSAWDRGWETQYF.

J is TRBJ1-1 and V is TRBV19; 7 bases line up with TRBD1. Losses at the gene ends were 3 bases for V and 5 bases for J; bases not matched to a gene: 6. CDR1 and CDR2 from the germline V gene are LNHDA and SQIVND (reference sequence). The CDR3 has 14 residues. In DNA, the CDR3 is TGTGCCAGTAGTATCCACAGGGGCGGGACTGAAGCTTTCTTT. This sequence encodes CASSIHRGGTEAFF.

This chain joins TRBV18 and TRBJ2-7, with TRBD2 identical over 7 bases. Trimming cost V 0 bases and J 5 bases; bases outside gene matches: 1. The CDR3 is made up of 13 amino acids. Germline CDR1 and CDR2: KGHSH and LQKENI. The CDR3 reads CASSPPGRDEQYF. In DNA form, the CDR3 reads TGTGCCAGCTCACCACCGGGGAGGGACGAGCAGTACTTC. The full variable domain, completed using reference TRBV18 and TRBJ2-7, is NAGVMQNPRHLVRRRGQEARLRCSPMKGHSHVYWYRQLPEEGLKFMVYLQKENIIDESGMPKERFSAEFPKEGPSILRIQQVVRGDSAAYFCASSPPGRDEQYFGPGTRLTVT.

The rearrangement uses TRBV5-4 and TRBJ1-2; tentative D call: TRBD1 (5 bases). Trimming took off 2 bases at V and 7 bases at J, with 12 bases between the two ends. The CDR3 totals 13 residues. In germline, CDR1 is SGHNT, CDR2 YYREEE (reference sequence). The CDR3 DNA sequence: TGTGCCAGCAGCTTCACGTCGACAGTTGGCTACACCTTC. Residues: CASSFTSTVGYTF.

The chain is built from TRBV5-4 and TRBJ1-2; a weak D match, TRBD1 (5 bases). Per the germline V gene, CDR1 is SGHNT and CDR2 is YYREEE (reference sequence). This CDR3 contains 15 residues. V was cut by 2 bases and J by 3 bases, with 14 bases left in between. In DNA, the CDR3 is TGTGCCAGCAGCTTTGGGTCAGGGAGGGACTATGGCTACACCTTC. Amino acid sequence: CASSFGSGRDYGYTF.

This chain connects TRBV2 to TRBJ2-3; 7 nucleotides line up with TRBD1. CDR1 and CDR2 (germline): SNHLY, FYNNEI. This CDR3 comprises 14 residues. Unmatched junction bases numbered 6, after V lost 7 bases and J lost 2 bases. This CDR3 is CASIGGQLTDTQYF. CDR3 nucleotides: TGTGCCAGCATTGGGGGACAGCTCACAGATACGCAGTATTTT.

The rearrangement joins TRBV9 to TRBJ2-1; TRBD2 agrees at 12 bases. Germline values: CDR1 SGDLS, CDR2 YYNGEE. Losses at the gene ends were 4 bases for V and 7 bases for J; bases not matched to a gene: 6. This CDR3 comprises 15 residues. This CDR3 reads CASSLLAGGHNEQFF. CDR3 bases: TGTGCCAGCAGCCTTCTAGCGGGGGGGCATAATGAGCAGTTCTTC.

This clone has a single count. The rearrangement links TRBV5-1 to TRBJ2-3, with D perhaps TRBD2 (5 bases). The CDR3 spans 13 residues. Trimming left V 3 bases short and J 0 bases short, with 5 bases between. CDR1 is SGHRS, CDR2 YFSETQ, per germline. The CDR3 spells CASSSGSTDTQYF. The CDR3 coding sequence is TGCGCCAGCAGCTCGGGGAGCACAGATACGCAGTATTTT.

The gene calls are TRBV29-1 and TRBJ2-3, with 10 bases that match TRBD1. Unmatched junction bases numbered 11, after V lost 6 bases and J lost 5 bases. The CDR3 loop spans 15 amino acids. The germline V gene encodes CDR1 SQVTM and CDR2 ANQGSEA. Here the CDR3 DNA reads TGCAGCGTAGAACGAATAAGGGACAGGGGAGATACGCAGTATTTT. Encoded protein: CSVERIRDRGDTQYF.

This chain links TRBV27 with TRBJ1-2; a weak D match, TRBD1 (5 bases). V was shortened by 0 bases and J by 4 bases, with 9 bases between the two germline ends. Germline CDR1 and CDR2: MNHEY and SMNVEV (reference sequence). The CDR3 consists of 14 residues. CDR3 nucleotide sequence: TGTGCCAGCAGTTTATCCAGGGAGGCCTATGGCTACACCTTC. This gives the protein CASSLSREAYGYTF.

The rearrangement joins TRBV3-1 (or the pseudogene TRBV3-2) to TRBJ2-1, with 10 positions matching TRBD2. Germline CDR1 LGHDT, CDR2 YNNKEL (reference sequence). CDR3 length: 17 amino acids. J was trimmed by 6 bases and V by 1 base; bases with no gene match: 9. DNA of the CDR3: TGTGCCAGCAGCCAAGGGAAACCGGGACTAGCGATCAATGAGCAGTTCTTC. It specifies CASSQGKPGLAINEQFF.

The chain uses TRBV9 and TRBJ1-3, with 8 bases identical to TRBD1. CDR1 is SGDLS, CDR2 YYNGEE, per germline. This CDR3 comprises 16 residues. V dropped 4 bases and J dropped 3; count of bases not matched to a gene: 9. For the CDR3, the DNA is TGTGCCAGCAGCCCCAGGGGGCAGGAGCATGGAAACACCATATATTTT. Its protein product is CASSPRGQEHGNTIYF. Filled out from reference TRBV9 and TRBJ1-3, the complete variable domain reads DSGVTQTPKHLITATGQRVTLRCSPRSGDLSVYWYQQSLDQGLQFLIQYYNGEERAKGNILERFSAQQFPDLHSELNLSSLELGDSALYFCASSPRGQEHGNTIYFGEGSWLTVV.

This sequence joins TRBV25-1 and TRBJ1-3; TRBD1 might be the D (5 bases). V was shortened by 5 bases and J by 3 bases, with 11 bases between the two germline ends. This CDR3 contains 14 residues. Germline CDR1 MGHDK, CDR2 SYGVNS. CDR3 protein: CASSYGGGGNTIYF. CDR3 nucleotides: TGTGCCAGCAGTTACGGGGGGGGTGGAAACACCATATATTTT. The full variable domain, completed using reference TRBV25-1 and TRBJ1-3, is EADIYQTPRYLVIGTGKKITLECSQTMGHDKMYWYQQDPGMELHLIHYSYGVNSTEKGDLSSESTVSRIRTEHFPLTLESARPSHTSQYLCASSYGGGGNTIYFGEGSWLTVV.

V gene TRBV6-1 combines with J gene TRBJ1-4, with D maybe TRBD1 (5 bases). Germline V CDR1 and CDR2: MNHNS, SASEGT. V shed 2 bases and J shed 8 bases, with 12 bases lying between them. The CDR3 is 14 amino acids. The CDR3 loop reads CASSERGGAEKLFF. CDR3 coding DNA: TGTGCCAGCAGTGAACGGGGAGGGGCCGAAAAACTGTTTTTT.

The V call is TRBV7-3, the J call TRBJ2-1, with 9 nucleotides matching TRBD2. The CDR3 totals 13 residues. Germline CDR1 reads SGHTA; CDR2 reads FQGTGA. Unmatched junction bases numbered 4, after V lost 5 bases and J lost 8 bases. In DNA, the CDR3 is TGTGCCAGCAGCCAGGGACTAGCTGATGAGCAGTTCTTC. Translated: CASSQGLADEQFF. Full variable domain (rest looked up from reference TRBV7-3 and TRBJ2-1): GAGVSQTPSNKVTEKGKYVELRCDPISGHTALYWYRQSLGQGPEFLIYFQGTGAADDSGLPNDRFFAVRPEGSVSTLKIQRTERGDSAVYLCASSQGLADEQFFGPGTRLTVL.

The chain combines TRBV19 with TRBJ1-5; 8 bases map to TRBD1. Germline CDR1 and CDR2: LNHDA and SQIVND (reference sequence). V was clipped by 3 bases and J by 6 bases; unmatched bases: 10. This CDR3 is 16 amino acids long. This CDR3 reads CASSIIPGGSGQPQHF. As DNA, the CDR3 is TGTGCCAGTAGTATTATTCCAGGGGGCTCCGGTCAGCCCCAGCATTTT.

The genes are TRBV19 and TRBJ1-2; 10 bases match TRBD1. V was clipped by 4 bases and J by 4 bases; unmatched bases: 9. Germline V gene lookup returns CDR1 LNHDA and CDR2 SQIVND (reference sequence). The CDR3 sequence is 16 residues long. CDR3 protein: CASSSPGQGFSYGYTF. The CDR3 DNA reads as TGTGCCAGTAGTAGTCCGGGACAGGGGTTTTCCTATGGCTACACCTTC. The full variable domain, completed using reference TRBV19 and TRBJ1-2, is DGGITQSPKYLFRKEGQNVTLSCEQNLNHDAMYWYRQDPGQGLRLIYYSQIVNDFQKGDIAEGYSVSREKKESFPLTVTSAQKNPTAFYLCASSSPGQGFSYGYTFGSGTRLTVV.

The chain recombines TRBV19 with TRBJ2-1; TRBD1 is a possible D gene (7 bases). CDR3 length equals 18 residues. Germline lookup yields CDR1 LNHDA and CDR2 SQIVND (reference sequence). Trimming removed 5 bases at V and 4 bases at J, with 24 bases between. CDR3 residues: CASSLRGMTGPQYNEQFF. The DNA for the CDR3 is TGTGCCAGTAGTCTTCGGGGGATGACAGGGCCCCAATACAATGAGCAGTTCTTC.

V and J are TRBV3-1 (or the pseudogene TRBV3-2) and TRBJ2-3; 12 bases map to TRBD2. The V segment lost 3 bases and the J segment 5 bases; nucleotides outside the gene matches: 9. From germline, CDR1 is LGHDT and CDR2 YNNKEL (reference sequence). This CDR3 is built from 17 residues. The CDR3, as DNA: TGTGCCAGCAGCCACTATCTAGCGGGGGGGCAGGGAGATACGCAGTATTTT. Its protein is CASSHYLAGGQGDTQYF.